This T cell receptor (beta chain) stems from a study of T cell repertoires in cytomegalovirus infection. As for the study in general: A matching HLA type, together with CMV infection, was signaled by public TCR beta signatures. Study-wide points: The study identified carriers of CMV plus the relevant HLA from cumulative public TCR beta family frequency. The ex vivo response showed dominance by HLA-C-restricted CMV-specific TCR beta clonotypes.

TCRdb reanalysed the reads using MiXCR and keeps one entry per CDR3 protein. The sample lists roughly 500,000 distinct CDR3 sequences; approximately 10% were seen once. Trimming took off 8 bases at V and 7 bases at J, with 6 bases between the two ends. CDR3 size: 10 residues. Germline loops: CDR1 MNHNS, CDR2 SASEGT. This clonotype was picked up many times. Its target is unknown. Material for sequencing was PBMCs. The source is a human donor in good health (CMV status not recorded). Some clones in this sample may be carry-over from other donors' samples. The V gene is TRBV6-1, the J gene TRBJ2-1; D is uncertain. The CDR3 sequence: CASRINEQFF. The CDR3 region has the DNA TGTGCCAGCCGAATAAATGAGCAGTTCTTC.